This is a list of T cell receptor beta chains from one sample in a study of blood T cells in healthy people across ages. TCRdb independently ran MiXCR on the 5' RACE reads; one entry per CDR3 protein. The data contain over 1.5 million distinct CDR3 sequences, roughly 50% of them seen just once; the ten biggest clones take up around 2.1%. Material: blood. The receptor source for this set is a woman in her thirties or forties in good health. Each CDR3 is given with its conserved first and last residue. The D gene is left open where the match is weak. Clone size is stated in some rows and not others, as once, few, many or a class when expanded.

clone size	V gene	J gene	D gene	CDR3 DNA	CDR3 protein
few	TRBV7-9	TRBJ2-3	.	TGTGCCAGCAGCCCAGGGGCTTGGACAGATACGCAGTATTTT	CASSPGAWTDTQYF
few	TRBV7-2	TRBJ2-5	.	TGTGCCAGCATCCCTACCGGGGGATTGGGGACCCAGTACTTC	CASIPTGGLGTQYF
.	TRBV18	TRBJ2-7	.	TGTGCCAGCTCACCGATGGGGACAAGCTCCTACGAGCAGTACTTC	CASSPMGTSSYEQYF
.	TRBV7-2	TRBJ2-7	.	TGTGCCAGCAGCCGACGGGGACCCCACGAGCAGTACTTC	CASSRRGPHEQYF
.	TRBV20-1	TRBJ2-7	TRBD1	TGCAGTGCTGGAAAATCGACAGGGTTCCACGAGCAGTACTTC	CSAGKSTGFHEQYF
.	TRBV20-1	TRBJ1-2	TRBD1	TGCAGTGCTAGAGTGTTTGGACAGGGTGACTATGGCTACACCTTC	CSARVFGQGDYGYTF
.	TRBV20-1	TRBJ1-2	.	TGCAGTGCTGCCGGACTCTATGGCTACACCTTC	CSAAGLYGYTF
many	TRBV4-1	TRBJ2-3	.	TGCGCCAGCAGCCAAGATCCGCCTAGCCTACCCCCCACAGATACGCAGTATTTT	CASSQDPPSLPPTDTQYF
few	TRBV7-9	TRBJ1-6	.	TGTGCCAGCAGCCAAGGACAAGGCTCACCCCTCCACTTT	CASSQGQGSPLHF
.	TRBV7-9	TRBJ1-1	.	TGTGCCAGCACTGGGAGCACTGAAGCTTTCTTT	CASTGSTEAFF
.	TRBV9	TRBJ2-1	TRBD1	TGTGCCAGCAACAGACAGGGGGCCTACAATGAGCAGTTCTTC	CASNRQGAYNEQFF
many	TRBV4-3	TRBJ2-1	.	TGCGCCAGCAGCCATATTGGGGGCAATGAGCAGTTCTTC	CASSHIGGNEQFF
few	TRBV29-1	TRBJ2-5	.	TGCAGCGTTGACGAAGGGGCAGGGAAAGGGACCCAGTACTTC	CSVDEGAGKGTQYF
few	TRBV25-1	TRBJ2-7	TRBD2	TGTGCCAGCAGTAGACTAGCGGGGGTCGGAGAGCAGTACTTC	CASSRLAGVGEQYF
many	TRBV29-1	TRBJ2-3	.	TGCAGCGCCACACTAGATACGCAGTATTTT	CSATLDTQYF
few	TRBV4-1	TRBJ1-5	TRBD1	TGCGCCAGCAGCCAACACCGGGACAGGGGGCCCAATCAGCCCCAGCATTTT	CASSQHRDRGPNQPQHF
once	TRBV20-1	TRBJ1-4	.	TGCAGTGCTAGAGATAGTTCGGGACGGTCAACTAATGAAAAACTGTTTTTT	CSARDSSGRSTNEKLFF